This TCR beta chain was found in a study of shared clonotypes between healthy human individuals. Across the study: The cohort had two women and three men, ages 18 to 49.

It was roughly 190 ng DNA, 33,000 or so T cell genomes, that sorted-subset replicate PCRs used. The table came from immunoSEQ multiplex PCR; TCRdb's copy has only in-frame clones and leaves some out. The table has under 2,500,000 clones, more than 90% seen once; the top ten hold more than 0.1%. Concerning this clone: Its target is not known.

Participating donors were healthy, HIV-negative adults free of recent acute infections or vaccinations. The germline gives CDR1 MNHEY, CDR2 SMNVEV (reference sequence). Trimming removed 2 bases from V and 2 bases from J, with 10 bases in between. The CDR3 extends over 16 amino acids. General study points: The low donor count limited represented genetic and exposure-history diversity.

The chain has TRBV27 and TRBJ1-6, with a weak D call TRBD1 (5 bases). Sequencing was done on a sample of naive CD4+ T cells sorted from blood. As for subset: CD45RA+ positively selected. The clonotype originates from a man between 18 and 35 years old in good health. CDR3 in amino acids: CASSLDRHTYNSPLHF. Written as DNA, the CDR3 is TGTGCCAGCAGTTTAGACAGACACACCTATAATTCACCCCTCCACTTT.